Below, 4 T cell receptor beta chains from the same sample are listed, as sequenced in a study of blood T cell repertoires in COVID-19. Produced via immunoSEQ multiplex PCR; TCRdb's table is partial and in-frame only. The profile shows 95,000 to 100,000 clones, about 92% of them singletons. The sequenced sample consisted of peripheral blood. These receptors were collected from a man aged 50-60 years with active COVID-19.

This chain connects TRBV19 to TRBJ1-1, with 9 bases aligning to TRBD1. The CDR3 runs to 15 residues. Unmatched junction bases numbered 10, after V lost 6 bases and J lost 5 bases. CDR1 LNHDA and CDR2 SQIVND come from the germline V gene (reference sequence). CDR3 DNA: TGTGCCAGTAGACAGGGGGCTCTAATTAGTACTGAAGCTTTCTTT. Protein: CASRQGALISTEAFF.

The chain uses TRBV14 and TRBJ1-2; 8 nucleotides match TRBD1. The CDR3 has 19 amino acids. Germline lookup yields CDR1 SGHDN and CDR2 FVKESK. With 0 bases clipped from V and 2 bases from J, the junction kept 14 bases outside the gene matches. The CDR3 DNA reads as TGTGCCAGCAGCCAAGACGGGGTGAAAAGGGACAGGAGCAACTATGGCTACACCTTC. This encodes CASSQDGVKRDRSNYGYTF.

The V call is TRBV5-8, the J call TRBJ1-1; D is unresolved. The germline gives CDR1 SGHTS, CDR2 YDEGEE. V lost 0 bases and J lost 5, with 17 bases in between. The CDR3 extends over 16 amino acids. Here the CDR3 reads CASSLVIALSETEAFF. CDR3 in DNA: TGTGCCAGCAGCTTGGTAATCGCCTTAAGTGAGACTGAAGCTTTCTTT.

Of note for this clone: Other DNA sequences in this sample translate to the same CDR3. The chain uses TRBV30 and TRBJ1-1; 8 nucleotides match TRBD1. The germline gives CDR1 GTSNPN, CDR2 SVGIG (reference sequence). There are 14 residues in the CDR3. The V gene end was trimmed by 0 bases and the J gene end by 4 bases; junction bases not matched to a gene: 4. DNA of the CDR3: TGTGCCTGGAGTGTAGGACAGGGAACCACTGAAGCTTTCTTT. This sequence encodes CAWSVGQGTTEAFF. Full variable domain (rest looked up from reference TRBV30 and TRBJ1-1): SQTIHQWPATLVQPVGSPLSLECTVEGTSNPNLYWYRQAAGRGLQLLFYSVGIGQISSEVPQNLSASRPQDRQFILSSKKLLLSDSGFYLCAWSVGQGTTEAFFGQGTRLTVV.